The clone carrying this TCR beta chain showed up many times. The data originate from a study of T cell changes during pregnancy in multiple sclerosis. The germline CDR1 and CDR2 sequences are MNHEY and SMNVEV (reference sequence). The CDR3 has 13 residues. V lost 5 bases, J lost 7 bases, and 7 bases stayed unmatched. The data were produced by immunoSEQ multiplex PCR, yet TCRdb's version contains in-frame clones alone and is incomplete. Counted here are approximately 83,000 clones, 90% to 95% occurring once; the ten biggest clones make up roughly 4.5%. This clonotype was obtained from a female donor with multiple sclerosis, enrolled in a pregnancy study. J is TRBJ1-2 and V is TRBV27; 7 bases are shared with TRBD1. The sample here was peripheral blood, taken in the first trimester of pregnancy. CDR3 nucleotide sequence: TGTGCCAGCAGTCCCAACAGGGGCGGTGGCTACACCTTC. It is translated as CASSPNRGGGYTF.